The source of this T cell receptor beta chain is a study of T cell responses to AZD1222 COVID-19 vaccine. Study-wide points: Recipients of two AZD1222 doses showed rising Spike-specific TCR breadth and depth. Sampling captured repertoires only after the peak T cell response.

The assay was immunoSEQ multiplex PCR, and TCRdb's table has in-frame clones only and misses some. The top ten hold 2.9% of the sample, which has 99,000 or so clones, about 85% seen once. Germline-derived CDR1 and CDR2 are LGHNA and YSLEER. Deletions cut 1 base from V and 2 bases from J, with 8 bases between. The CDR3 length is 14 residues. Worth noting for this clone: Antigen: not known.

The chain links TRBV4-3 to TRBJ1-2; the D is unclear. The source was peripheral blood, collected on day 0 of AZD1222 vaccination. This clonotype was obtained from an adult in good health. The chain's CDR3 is CASSQVGGNYGYTF. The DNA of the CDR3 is TGCGCCAGCAGCCAAGTCGGTGGAAACTATGGCTACACCTTC.